This T cell receptor beta chain derives from a study of blood T cell repertoires in COVID-19. Seattle patient enrollment occurred during active infection, with longitudinal follow-up thereafter. The CDR3 spans 14 residues. Germline CDR1 is SGHNT and CDR2 is YYREEE (reference sequence). V was pared by 2 bases and J by 1 base, with 9 bases between. As processed by the authors: Amplification of reference gene primers provided the estimated nucleated cell counts. Repertoires were generated with immunoSEQ multiplex PCR, while TCRdb's copy carries only in-frame clones and drops some. V, J and clone size are those of that table, while D and trimming were read from the DNA. The sample consists of 130,000 to 150,000 clones, around 85% of them appearing once.

The chain has TRBV5-4 and TRBJ1-2; D is perhaps TRBD1 (6 bases). The receptor was isolated from a woman aged 60-75 years with COVID-19, enrolled during active disease. Input material: peripheral blood. CDR3 region: CASSFYRDNYGYTF. The CDR3 DNA reads TGTGCCAGCAGCTTCTACAGGGATAACTATGGCTACACCTTC. Filled out from reference TRBV5-4 and TRBJ1-2, the complete variable domain reads ETGVTQSPTHLIKTRGQQVTLRCSSQSGHNTVSWYQQALGQGPQFIFQYYREEENGRGNFPPRFSGLQFPNYSSELNVNALELDDSALYLCASSFYRDNYGYTFGSGTRLTVV.